This T cell receptor beta chain was retrieved from a study of tumor-infiltrating lymphocytes in oesophageal squamous cell carcinoma. One entry per CDR3 protein results from TCRdb running MiXCR on the PCR reads. The sample has 15,000 to 20,000 distinct CDR3 sequences; 40% to 45% are singletons. This clonotype was counted a few times. CDR3 length: 13 amino acids. Germline CDR1 and CDR2: LGHDT and YNNKEL (reference sequence). The rearrangement joins TRBV3-1 to TRBJ2-4; no clear D. The last part of the DNA fits TRBJ2-7 better; the J call may be wrong. The clonotype originates from a female donor with esophageal squamous cell carcinoma. What was sequenced was blood. This CDR3 reads CASSQVASYEQYF. The CDR3 nucleotides read TGTGCCAGCAGCCAAGTGGCAAGTTACGAGCAGTACTTC.